This T cell receptor (beta chain) was identified during a study of blood T cell repertoires in COVID-19. Study-level information: There were acute and convalescent COVID-19 samples, and they came from the United States, Italy and Spain.

Original methodology: Reference gene primer amplification gave nucleated cell count estimates. Assay used: immunoSEQ multiplex PCR; TCRdb lists only in-frame clones, some missing. V and J calls and clone size are given by that table; D and trimming were obtained from the DNA. The sample shows fewer than 350,000 clones, approximately 91% of them seen only once. J gave up 0 bases and V 5 bases, and 4 bases lay outside the gene matches. CDR3 length: 14 residues. The germline V gene encodes CDR1 MNHEY and CDR2 SVGAGI. Individuals aged about 18 to 95 years were recruited from about two dozen US areas. Assignments of participants to cohorts depended upon their own reported clinical history.

This TCR was sampled from a woman aged 40 to 50 with acute COVID-19. The V and J genes are TRBV6-5 and TRBJ2-7; 7 bases are shared with TRBD1. Sequencing was performed on PBMCs or T cells enriched from blood (not recorded which). The CDR3 sequence: CASSTDRSSYEQYF. The DNA for the CDR3 is TGTGCCAGCAGTACGGACAGGAGCTCCTACGAGCAGTACTTC.